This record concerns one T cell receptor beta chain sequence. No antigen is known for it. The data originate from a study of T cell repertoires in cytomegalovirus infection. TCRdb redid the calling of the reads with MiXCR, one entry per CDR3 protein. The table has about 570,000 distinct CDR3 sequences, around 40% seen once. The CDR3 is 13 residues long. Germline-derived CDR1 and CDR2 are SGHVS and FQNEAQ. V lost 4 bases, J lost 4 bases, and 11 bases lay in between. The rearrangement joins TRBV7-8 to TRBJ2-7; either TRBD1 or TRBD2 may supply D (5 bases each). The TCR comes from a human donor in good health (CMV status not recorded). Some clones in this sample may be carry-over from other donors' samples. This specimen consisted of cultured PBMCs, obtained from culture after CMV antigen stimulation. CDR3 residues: CASSSGTPYEQYF. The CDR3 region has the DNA TGTGCCAGCAGCTCCGGGACCCCTTACGAGCAGTACTTC. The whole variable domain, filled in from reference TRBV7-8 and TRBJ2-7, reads GAGVSQSPRYKVAKRGQDVALRCDPISGHVSLFWYQQALGQGPEFLTYFQNEAQLDKSGLPSDRFFAERPEGSVSTLKIQRTQQEDSAVYLCASSSGTPYEQYFGPGTRLTVT.